These 16 T cell receptor beta chains share one sample of origin, sequenced in a study of cytomegalovirus exposure and HLA in healthy donors. Amplification used 60 Vbeta primers and 13 Jbeta primers. Generated by immunoSEQ multiplex PCR, the TCRdb table keeps only in-frame clones and is missing some. The sample holds around 150,000 clones, about four fifths seen once. The specimen sequenced was PBMCs. The source of these receptors is a male donor in good health and CMV-seropositive.

This chain connects TRBV9 to TRBJ1-6; 9 nucleotides align to TRBD1. From germline, CDR1 is SGDLS and CDR2 YYNGEE. With V trimmed by 4 bases and J by 7 bases, 6 bases remained unmatched. The CDR3 extends over 15 amino acids. The CDR3 protein is CASSPRGTGNSPLHF. In DNA, the CDR3 is TGTGCCAGCAGCCCAAGGGGGACAGGGAATTCACCCCTCCACTTT.

The genes are TRBV28 and TRBJ1-4; D uncertain. The CDR3 length is 14 residues. V was shortened by 5 bases and J by 4 bases, with 11 bases between the two germline ends. Looked up from germline, CDR1 is MDHEN and CDR2 is SYDVKM. In DNA form, the CDR3 reads TGTGCCAGCAGTGTTGCAGGAAATAATGAAAAACTGTTTTTT. Encoded protein: CASSVAGNNEKLFF.

The chain is built from TRBV2 and TRBJ1-1, with D possibly matching TRBD1 (6 bases). This CDR3 is built from 12 residues. Trimming shortened V by 7 bases and J by 1 base, and 7 bases separated the two germline ends. The germline V gene has CDR1 SNHLY and CDR2 FYNNEI. CDR3 in DNA: TGTGCCAGCAACAGGGCGAACACTGAAGCTTTCTTT. It specifies CASNRANTEAFF.

This rearrangement joins TRBV7-2 to TRBJ2-1, with 9 positions matching TRBD1. The V gene end was trimmed by 4 bases and the J gene end by 1 base; junction bases not matched to a gene: 2. The V gene's germline CDR1 is SGHTA and CDR2 FQGNSA. This CDR3 has 15 residues. The CDR3 reads CASSSGQGSYNEQFF. For the CDR3, the DNA is TGTGCCAGCAGCTCGGGACAGGGTTCCTACAATGAGCAGTTCTTC.

The chain combines TRBV7-9 with TRBJ2-2; TRBD1 agrees at 8 bases. V was pared by 4 bases and J by 5 bases, with 3 bases of the junction left unmatched. The germline V gene has CDR1 SEHNR and CDR2 FQNEAQ (reference sequence). The CDR3 length is 14 residues. The CDR3 region is CASSSTGETGELFF. The CDR3 DNA reads as TGTGCCAGCAGCTCGACAGGGGAGACCGGGGAGCTGTTTTTT.

The chain uses TRBV14 and TRBJ2-7; weak D call: TRBD2 (6 bases). CDR3 length equals 15 residues. V was cut by 3 bases and J by 2 bases, with 14 bases left in between. CDR1 SGHDN and CDR2 FVKESK come from the germline V gene. This CDR3 reads CASSHWGVRTYEQYF. The CDR3 nucleotides are TGTGCCAGCAGCCATTGGGGGGTTCGGACCTACGAGCAGTACTTC.

This clone has only a few counts. The V call is TRBV6-5, the J call TRBJ1-1, with a tentative D call TRBD1 (6 bases). Germline CDR1 reads MNHEY; CDR2 reads SVGAGI. The CDR3 sequence is 13 residues long. Trimming left V 5 bases short and J 5 bases short, with 12 bases between. The CDR3 region is CASSTQGWTEAFF. DNA for the CDR3: TGTGCCAGCAGTACACAGGGTTGGACTGAAGCTTTCTTT.

The chain carries TRBV7-2 and TRBJ2-3, with a weak D call TRBD2 (7 bases). The CDR3 consists of 18 residues. Per the germline V gene, CDR1 is SGHTA and CDR2 is FQGNSA. The germline V and J ends were trimmed by 2 bases and 0 bases, with 18 bases remaining between them. The CDR3 DNA reads TGTGCCAGCAGCTTATGGGGGGGCGCGCTCACTAGCACAGATACGCAGTATTTT. Amino acid sequence: CASSLWGGALTSTDTQYF.

The chain joins TRBV6-4 to TRBJ2-1; D remains unclear. V was shortened by 3 bases and J by 6 bases, with 9 bases between the two germline ends. The germline V gene has CDR1 MRHNA and CDR2 SNTAGT. The CDR3 contains 13 residues. The CDR3 DNA sequence: TGTGCCAGCAGTGAACTACCCGGCAATGAGCAGTTCTTC. Protein product: CASSELPGNEQFF.

The sample holds one count of this clone. This sequence joins TRBV5-6 and TRBJ2-1; TRBD2 agrees at 9 bases. Germline CDR1 is SGHDT and CDR2 is YYEEEE. CDR3 length: 16 residues. The ends lost 0 bases at V and 4 bases at J; junction bases unmatched: 5. CDR3 sequence: CASSLGLAGSYNEQFF. The CDR3 nucleotides read TGTGCCAGCAGCTTGGGTCTAGCGGGGAGTTACAATGAGCAGTTCTTC.

This chain's CDR3 is CAWSVLQRNQPQHF. CDR3 coding DNA: TGTGCCTGGAGTGTATTACAGAGAAATCAGCCCCAGCATTTT. The chain joins TRBV30 to TRBJ1-5; the D is unclear. CDR3 length equals 14 residues. The germline gives CDR1 GTSNPN, CDR2 SVGIG (reference sequence). V lost 0 bases, J lost 4 bases, and 10 bases lay in between.

The chain has TRBV7-6 and TRBJ2-2; 8 bases are a match to TRBD1. The CDR3 has 16 amino acids. Trimming took 1 base from V and 6 from J; bases not matched to a gene: 7. The germline CDR1 and CDR2 sequences are SGHVS and FNYEAQ. The CDR3, as DNA: TGTGCCAGCAGCTTAGGACAGGGGATTGAGGCCGGGGAGCTGTTTTTT. This codes for CASSLGQGIEAGELFF.

This chain uses TRBV4-3 with TRBJ2-2; TRBD2 matches at 7 bases. Per germline, CDR1 LGHNA and CDR2 YSLEER. The CDR3 sequence is 14 residues long. V was clipped by 0 bases and J by 7 bases; unmatched bases: 2. The DNA of the CDR3 is TGCGCCAGCAGCCAAGAGACTAGCATCGGGGAGCTGTTTTTT. Translating gives CASSQETSIGELFF.

The CDR3 region is CASSEAGGLAGGSYEQYF. In nucleotides, the CDR3 is TGTGCCAGCAGTGAAGCAGGGGGACTAGCGGGAGGGTCCTACGAGCAGTACTTC. This chain links TRBV6-1 with TRBJ2-7, with TRBD2 matching 16 bases. The V segment lost 0 bases and the J segment 1 base; nucleotides outside the gene matches: 3. This CDR3 contains 18 residues. CDR1 MNHNS and CDR2 SASEGT come from the germline V gene.

Only one count was recorded for this clone. The V and J genes are TRBV7-2 and TRBJ1-3; 11 bases agree with TRBD1. CDR3 size: 16 residues. With 4 bases clipped from V and 1 base from J, the junction kept 3 bases outside the gene matches. Germline CDR1 reads SGHTA; CDR2 reads FQGNSA. CDR3 in amino acids: CASSSGQGGSGNTIYF. The CDR3 DNA sequence: TGTGCCAGCAGCTCGGGACAGGGGGGTTCTGGAAACACCATATATTTT.

V usage is TRBV19 and J usage is TRBJ2-7; 7 bases align to TRBD2. V dropped 10 bases and J dropped 3; count of bases not matched to a gene: 6. CDR3 length equals 12 residues. Germline CDR1 is LNHDA and CDR2 is SQIVND (reference sequence). The DNA of the CDR3 is TGTGCCACCGAGGGACTAAACTACGAGCAGTACTTC. The encoded protein is CATEGLNYEQYF.